These 10 T cell receptor beta chains share one sample of origin, sequenced in a study of cytomegalovirus exposure and HLA in healthy donors. TCRdb's table, derived via immunoSEQ multiplex PCR, lists solely in-frame clones and lacks some. In the table there are 75,000 to 85,000 clones, roughly 93% of which are singletons. The sequencing input was PBMCs. The receptors derive from a man between 25 and 39 years old in good health and CMV-seronegative.

The chain combines TRBV5-1 with TRBJ2-7; D is perhaps TRBD1 (6 bases). The germline V gene has CDR1 SGHRS and CDR2 YFSETQ. V was pared by 1 base and J by 6 bases, with 14 bases between. The CDR3 runs to 14 residues. As DNA, the CDR3 is TGCGCCAGCAGCTTGCAGGGGCTAGTAGGCGAGCAGTACTTC. Amino acid sequence: CASSLQGLVGEQYF.

This clone was found once. V usage is TRBV11-3 and J usage is TRBJ1-1, with D hard to call. V was cut by 1 base and J by 1 base, with 4 bases left in between. Germline V gives CDR1 SGHNT, CDR2 YENEEA. The CDR3 covers 13 residues. For the CDR3, the DNA is TGTGCCAGCAGCTTAGCCAGGAACACTGAAGCTTTCTTT. Amino acids: CASSLARNTEAFF. Full variable domain (rest looked up from reference TRBV11-3 and TRBJ1-1): EAGVVQSPRYKIIEKKQPVAFWCNPISGHNTLYWYLQNLGQGPELLIRYENEEAVDDSQLPKDRFSAERLKGVDSTLKIQPAELGDSAVYLCASSLARNTEAFFGQGTRLTVV.

The genes are TRBV30 and TRBJ2-7; TRBD1 is a possible D gene (6 bases). Per germline, CDR1 GTSNPN and CDR2 SVGIG (reference sequence). Trimming took 1 base from V and 6 from J, leaving 16 bases between them. The CDR3 consists of 14 residues. Here the CDR3 DNA reads TGTGCCTGGAGTGGAGGAACAGGGTTGAGCGAGCAGTACTTC. As protein: CAWSGGTGLSEQYF.

The chain links TRBV5-5 to TRBJ2-6; 10 bases map to TRBD1. From germline, CDR1 is SGHKS and CDR2 YYEKEE (reference sequence). The junction had 2 bases not matched to a gene; V was cut back by 2 bases and J by 0 bases. CDR3 length: 17 residues. The CDR3 DNA sequence: TGTGCCAGCAGCTTAAGGGACAGGGGCTCTGGGGCCAACGTCCTGACTTTC. As protein: CASSLRDRGSGANVLTF.

V gene TRBV4-2 combines with J gene TRBJ2-3, with TRBD2 matching over 8 bases. V lost 11 bases, J lost 6 bases, and 19 bases stayed unmatched. Germline lookup yields CDR1 LGHNA and CDR2 YNFKEQ. The CDR3 loop spans 16 amino acids. CDR3 sequence: CAVCKSAGGVFDTQYF. The CDR3, as DNA: TGTGCCGTATGCAAGTCGGCGGGAGGTGTGTTTGATACGCAGTATTTT.

The genes are TRBV27 and TRBJ2-1; TRBD2 agrees at 8 bases. After removal of 4 bases from V and 1 base from J, the junction contained 6 bases not matched to a gene. The germline CDR1 and CDR2 sequences are MNHEY and SMNVEV (reference sequence). The CDR3 is 16 amino acids. The CDR3: CASSSNSGISYNEQFF. CDR3 DNA: TGTGCCAGCAGTTCAAATAGCGGGATTTCCTACAATGAGCAGTTCTTC.

V and J are TRBV14 and TRBJ2-7; 10 nucleotides agree with TRBD2. CDR1 SGHDN and CDR2 FVKESK come from the germline V gene. The junction had 6 bases not matched to a gene; V was cut back by 4 bases and J by 0 bases. This CDR3 region has 16 residues. Here the CDR3 DNA reads TGTGCCAGCAGCCTAACTAGCGGGGCTAACTCCTACGAGCAGTACTTC. Translating it yields CASSLTSGANSYEQYF.

A remark on this clone: A junction boundary mismatches the germline segment, possibly from a read error. The V call is TRBV7-6, the J call TRBJ1-2; D is unclear. Germline values: CDR1 SGHVS, CDR2 FNYEAQ. The CDR3 is 15 residues long. The CDR3, as DNA: TGTGCCAGCAGCAGAACAGTTGAATCTCGAAAGACCTATGGCTTC. This codes for CASSRTVESRKTYGF.

The rearrangement uses TRBV5-6 and TRBJ2-5; D possibly corresponds to TRBD2 (7 bases). Germline CDR1 is SGHDT and CDR2 is YYEEEE. V was shortened by 4 bases and J by 5 bases, with 21 bases between the two germline ends. The CDR3 contains 16 residues. In DNA, the CDR3 is TGTGCCAGCAGCCCTCGCGCGGGGGCGCCCCGGGAGACCCAGTACTTC. Protein product: CASSPRAGAPRETQYF.

V usage is TRBV28 and J usage is TRBJ1-5, with 7 bases that match TRBD1. The germline gives CDR1 MDHEN, CDR2 SYDVKM. The CDR3 runs to 15 residues. After removal of 7 bases from V and 7 bases from J, the junction contained 13 bases not matched to a gene. CDR3: CASKPGTGDTQPQHF. The CDR3 region has the DNA TGTGCCAGCAAACCAGGCACAGGGGACACACAGCCCCAGCATTTT.